Listed below are T cell receptor beta chains from one sample, sequenced in a study of graft-versus-host responses after intestinal transplantation. Using immunoSEQ multiplex PCR, the repertoire was profiled, and TCRdb retains in-frame clones only, with some absent. The sample holds some 29,000 clones, around 83% seen once. Material: ileum tissue, obtained 98 days after intestinal transplantation. The receptors were gathered from a human patient who received an intestinal transplant, so some T cells may come from the graft donor. CDR3s include the opening cysteine and the closing phenylalanine or tryptophan. A D gene is named only where the DNA matches it firmly. Size tells how often a clone was seen (once, few, many) or the class of an expanded clone, and some rows leave it out.

cdr3_nt: TGTGCCAGCAGCCCGCAGGCGGGGGCGGGAGATACGCAGTATTTT
cdr3_aa: CASSPQAGAGDTQYF
v_call: TRBV6-5
clone_size: .
d_call: .
j_call: TRBJ2-3

cdr3_nt: TGTGCCAGCAGCTTGGGGACATCGGTAGCCAAAAACATTCAGTACTTC
cdr3_aa: CASSLGTSVAKNIQYF
v_call: TRBV5-6
clone_size: .
d_call: .
j_call: TRBJ2-4

cdr3_nt: TGTGCCAGCTTAGGTAGCGGGGGCACAGATACGCAGTATTTT
cdr3_aa: CASLGSGGTDTQYF
v_call: TRBV7-9
clone_size: .
d_call: TRBD2
j_call: TRBJ2-3

cdr3_nt: TGTGCCTGGAGACAGTTGGACTATGGCTACACCTTC
cdr3_aa: CAWRQLDYGYTF
v_call: TRBV30
clone_size: .
d_call: .
j_call: TRBJ1-2

cdr3_nt: TGCAGCGTCTTGAGGGGGGGGAACGGGGCAAGGCCCTACAATGAGCAGTTCTTC
cdr3_aa: CSVLRGGNGARPYNEQFF
v_call: TRBV29-1
clone_size: .
d_call: .
j_call: TRBJ2-1

cdr3_nt: TGTGCCAGCAGTTACGCGAGTGAAGCTTTCTTT
cdr3_aa: CASSYASEAFF
v_call: TRBV6-5
clone_size: .
d_call: .
j_call: TRBJ1-1

cdr3_nt: TGTGCCAGCAGCGATGACCGGTCAGGGGCTCATGGCTACACCTTC
cdr3_aa: CASSDDRSGAHGYTF
v_call: TRBV5-5
clone_size: .
d_call: .
j_call: TRBJ1-2

cdr3_nt: TGTGCCAGCGGCCGGGGGATCGACAATGAGCAGTTCTTC
cdr3_aa: CASGRGIDNEQFF
v_call: TRBV11-3
clone_size: .
d_call: .
j_call: TRBJ2-1

cdr3_nt: TGTGCCAGCAGCTCCAGGGGGGACCTTTCTAAGGAGCAGTACTTC
cdr3_aa: CASSSRGDLSKEQYF
v_call: TRBV9
clone_size: .
d_call: .
j_call: TRBJ2-7

cdr3_nt: TGTGCCAGCAGTCCCTACCCGGACAGGGTTTACGAGCAGTACTTC
cdr3_aa: CASSPYPDRVYEQYF
v_call: TRBV27
clone_size: once
d_call: TRBD1
j_call: TRBJ2-7

cdr3_nt: TGTGCCAGCAGTGAAGCGGGCAGTTATGGCTACACCTTC
cdr3_aa: CASSEAGSYGYTF
v_call: TRBV25-1
clone_size: .
d_call: .
j_call: TRBJ1-2

cdr3_nt: TGTGCCAGCAGCCTTAACAGGGGCCCCACCGGGGAGCTGTTTTTT
cdr3_aa: CASSLNRGPTGELFF
v_call: TRBV5-4
clone_size: .
d_call: TRBD1
j_call: TRBJ2-2

cdr3_nt: TGTGCCAGCAGCTCCTCCTCCGGGGCAGATACGCAGTATTTT
cdr3_aa: CASSSSSGADTQYF
v_call: TRBV5-4
clone_size: .
d_call: .
j_call: TRBJ2-3

cdr3_nt: TGTGCCAGCGGACCGGGGACTAGAGGCAATGAGCAGTTCTTC
cdr3_aa: CASGPGTRGNEQFF
v_call: TRBV27
clone_size: .
d_call: TRBD2
j_call: TRBJ2-1

cdr3_nt: TGTGCCAGCAGCTTAGGTTGGGGAACCTACGAGCAGTACTTC
cdr3_aa: CASSLGWGTYEQYF
v_call: TRBV7-6
clone_size: .
d_call: .
j_call: TRBJ2-7

cdr3_nt: TGTGCCAGCAGTGAGCGACCGGGACTAGGGCAAGAGACCCAGTACTTC
cdr3_aa: CASSERPGLGQETQYF
v_call: TRBV6-1
clone_size: few
d_call: TRBD2
j_call: TRBJ2-5

cdr3_nt: TGTGCCAGCAGCGTGGCTTTCGGGGGCTACACCTTC
cdr3_aa: CASSVAFGGYTF
v_call: TRBV9
clone_size: .
d_call: .
j_call: TRBJ1-2

cdr3_nt: TGTGCCAGCAGCTTAGGCGTAGGGTTCTCCTACGAGCAGTACTTC
cdr3_aa: CASSLGVGFSYEQYF
v_call: TRBV7-7
clone_size: .
d_call: .
j_call: TRBJ2-7

cdr3_nt: TGCGCCTCGGGGGAGGGGCTCTATGGCTACACCTTC
cdr3_aa: CASGEGLYGYTF
v_call: TRBV4-1
clone_size: .
d_call: .
j_call: TRBJ1-2

cdr3_nt: TGTGCCTGGAGACAGGGCAATCAGCCCCAGCATTTT
cdr3_aa: CAWRQGNQPQHF
v_call: TRBV30
clone_size: once
d_call: .
j_call: TRBJ1-5

cdr3_nt: TGTGCCGCAGGGGGGGGAACTGAAGCTTTCTTT
cdr3_aa: CAAGGGTEAFF
v_call: TRBV6-6
clone_size: .
d_call: TRBD1
j_call: TRBJ1-1

cdr3_nt: TGCGCCAGCAGCCAAGGGAGACTAGCGGGGGACGAAGAGACCCAGTACTTC
cdr3_aa: CASSQGRLAGDEETQYF
v_call: TRBV4-1
clone_size: .
d_call: TRBD2
j_call: TRBJ2-5

cdr3_nt: TGTGCCAGCAGCCCCGGAGCCCAGGCCACTAGCACAGATACGCAGTATTTT
cdr3_aa: CASSPGAQATSTDTQYF
v_call: TRBV7-2
clone_size: .
d_call: .
j_call: TRBJ2-3

cdr3_nt: TGTGCCAGCAGCTTGGAGAGCGGGGGGGCCCAAGAGACCCAGTACTTC
cdr3_aa: CASSLESGGAQETQYF
v_call: TRBV5-6
clone_size: .
d_call: TRBD2
j_call: TRBJ2-5

cdr3_nt: TGCGCCAGCAGAACAGGGGGAATACCCTTCTTCACAGATACGCAGTATTTT
cdr3_aa: CASRTGGIPFFTDTQYF
v_call: TRBV5-1
clone_size: .
d_call: TRBD1
j_call: TRBJ2-3

cdr3_nt: TGTGCCACCAGCGGAATTCAAGAGACCCAGTACTTC
cdr3_aa: CATSGIQETQYF
v_call: TRBV15
clone_size: .
d_call: .
j_call: TRBJ2-5

cdr3_nt: TGTGCCAGCAGCTTGGGACAGGTTAATTCACCCCTCCACTTT
cdr3_aa: CASSLGQVNSPLHF
v_call: TRBV5-8
clone_size: .
d_call: .
j_call: TRBJ1-6

cdr3_nt: TGTGCCAGCAGCTTAAAGGGCCTCTATGGCTACACCTTC
cdr3_aa: CASSLKGLYGYTF
v_call: TRBV7-6
clone_size: .
d_call: .
j_call: TRBJ1-2

cdr3_nt: TGTGCCTCAGGCCCTTACAGGGCTGGAAACACCATATATTTT
cdr3_aa: CASGPYRAGNTIYF
v_call: TRBV10-3
clone_size: few
d_call: .
j_call: TRBJ1-3